This entry lists 24 T cell receptor beta chains sequenced from one sample in a study of T cells after yellow fever vaccination. TCRdb re-called the 5' RACE reads with MiXCR, one entry per CDR3 protein. The sample contains roughly 94,000 distinct CDR3 sequences, roughly 9% of which appear only once. Sequencing used CD8+ T cells not binding an NS4B(214-222) dextramer, sorted from PBMCs, obtained roughly 15 days after the first yellow fever vaccination. These receptors were taken from a man aged 18 to 29 who received the YFV17D yellow fever vaccine.

This clonotype appeared a few times. V and J are TRBV19 and TRBJ2-2; no definite D call. This CDR3 region has 13 residues. V was trimmed by 6 bases and J by 7 bases, leaving 12 bases between them. Per germline, CDR1 LNHDA and CDR2 SQIVND (reference sequence). CDR3 loop: CASSPGPVGELFF. CDR3 nucleotides: TGTGCCAGTAGCCCCGGCCCAGTCGGGGAGCTGTTTTTT.

The chain carries TRBV12-3 or TRBV12-4 and TRBJ2-7, with D possibly being TRBD1 (6 bases). Deletions cut 8 bases from V and 7 bases from J, with 21 bases between. The CDR3 is 14 residues long. This chain's CDR3 is CASRASGTWQEQYF. The CDR3 DNA reads TGTGCCAGCCGTGCATCAGGGACATGGCAAGAGCAGTACTTC.

This clonotype has a count of ten or more. V and J are TRBV6-5 and TRBJ1-1; maybe TRBD1 (5 bases). Deletions cut 4 bases from V and 7 bases from J, with 7 bases between. From germline, CDR1 is MNHEY and CDR2 SVGAGI. CDR3 length equals 11 residues. The CDR3 sequence: CASSWGYEAFF. The CDR3 DNA sequence: TGTGCCAGCAGTTGGGGGTATGAAGCTTTCTTT.

This clonotype was recorded a few times. The chain uses TRBV9 and TRBJ2-2; D unresolved. Trimming took off 4 bases at V and 7 bases at J, with 20 bases between the two ends. This CDR3 contains 16 residues. Germline V CDR1 and CDR2: SGDLS, YYNGEE. CDR3 nucleotide sequence: TGTGCCAGCAGCCCCCGTCGGGTAGGGTTGATCGGGGAGCTGTTTTTT. Its protein is CASSPRRVGLIGELFF.

This clonotype was seen ten or more times. The rearrangement joins TRBV6-4 to TRBJ2-6; D is unresolved. Germline CDR1 and CDR2: MRHNA and SNTAGT. The CDR3 sequence is 15 residues long. Trimming removed 0 bases from V and 1 base from J, with 4 bases in between. The CDR3 is CASSDSKSGANVLTF. The CDR3 coding sequence is TGTGCCAGCAGTGACTCGAAATCTGGGGCCAACGTCCTGACTTTC.

This clonotype has just one count. A read error may produce the germline difference seen at one junction end. The rearrangement joins TRBV4-2 to TRBJ2-2, with 7 bases aligning to TRBD1. Per the germline V gene, CDR1 is LGHNA and CDR2 is YNFKEQ. The CDR3 consists of 17 residues. CDR3 amino acids: CASRHQRTGSVSGELFF. The CDR3 DNA is TGTGCCAGCCGCCATCAGAGGACAGGTTCGGTGTCCGGGGAGCTGTTTTTT.

This clonotype was seen many times. The gene calls are TRBV6-5 and TRBJ1-5, with a weak D call TRBD1 (6 bases). The CDR3 is 16 residues long. V lost 5 bases, J lost 7 bases, and 21 bases lay in between. Germline lookup yields CDR1 MNHEY and CDR2 SVGAGI. The CDR3 sequence: CASSPGMGAKRQPQHF. The CDR3 DNA reads as TGTGCCAGCAGTCCGGGGATGGGGGCCAAGAGGCAGCCCCAGCATTTT.

This clonotype is termed medium-sized. The gene calls are TRBV20-1 and TRBJ2-2; D gene uncertain. Between the trimmed V and J ends, which lost 2 bases and 5 bases, there was a span of 12 bases. The CDR3 consists of 14 residues. From germline, CDR1 is DFQATT and CDR2 SNEGSKA (reference sequence). DNA for the CDR3: TGCAGTGCTAGAACTACGCTAGGGACCGGGGAGCTGTTTTTT. This encodes CSARTTLGTGELFF.

This clonotype was seen more than once but under ten times. The CDR3 loop is CASSLGENEQFF. In nucleotides, the CDR3 is TGTGCCAGCAGCTTAGGGGAAAATGAGCAGTTCTTC. The V call is TRBV5-4, the J call TRBJ2-1, with TRBD1 as a possible D gene (5 bases). The CDR3 extends over 12 amino acids. Trimming removed 2 bases from V and 7 bases from J, with 7 bases in between. The germline CDR1 and CDR2 sequences are SGHNT and YYREEE (reference sequence). Together with reference TRBV5-4 and TRBJ2-1, the CDR3 gives the full variable domain: ETGVTQSPTHLIKTRGQQVTLRCSSQSGHNTVSWYQQALGQGPQFIFQYYREEENGRGNFPPRFSGLQFPNYSSELNVNALELDDSALYLCASSLGENEQFFGPGTRLTVL.

This clonotype appeared a few times. This chain connects TRBV7-2 to TRBJ2-7; no clear D gene. This CDR3 contains 12 residues. Trimming shortened V by 1 base and J by 7 bases, and 8 bases separated the two germline ends. CDR1 is SGHTA, CDR2 FQGNSA, per germline. CDR3 sequence reads: CASSLGFEEQYF. CDR3 DNA: TGTGCCAGCAGCTTAGGTTTCGAAGAGCAGTACTTC. Full variable domain (missing parts from reference TRBV7-2 and TRBJ2-7): GAGVSQSPSNKVTEKGKDVELRCDPISGHTALYWYRQSLGQGLEFLIYFQGNSAPDKSGLPSDRFSAERTGGSVSTLTIQRTQQEDSAVYLCASSLGFEEQYFGPGTRLTVT.

This clonotype was recorded a few times. This rearrangement joins TRBV6-2 or TRBV6-3 to TRBJ2-7; no clear D gene. CDR3 length: 13 residues. V shed 10 bases and J shed 5 bases, with 18 bases lying between them. Germline V gene data show CDR1 as MNHEY and CDR2 as SVGEGT. DNA for the CDR3: TGTGCCATCTCCTTGGACGAATCAGACGAGCAGTACTTC. It codes for CAISLDESDEQYF.

The sample holds a few counts of this clonotype. This chain's CDR3 is CASSPNPGTVTYEQYF. CDR3 DNA: TGCGCCAGCAGCCCGAACCCCGGGACAGTAACATACGAGCAGTACTTC. The V call is TRBV4-1, the J call TRBJ2-7; 7 bases map to TRBD1. Germline V CDR1 and CDR2: MGHRA, YSYEKL. The CDR3 has 16 amino acids. V trimming: 4 bases; J trimming: 4 bases; junction bases outside the gene matches: 13.

This clonotype showed up just a few times. The gene calls are TRBV4-2 and TRBJ2-2, with 9 bases identical to TRBD2. Germline trimming cut 0 bases from V and 4 bases from J; bases unmatched to any gene: 9. The CDR3 covers 18 residues. The germline CDR1 and CDR2 sequences are LGHNA and YNFKEQ. CDR3 protein: CASSQDRSGGFGTGELFF. The CDR3 DNA reads TGTGCCAGCAGCCAAGATAGGAGCGGGGGGTTTGGCACCGGGGAGCTGTTTTTT.

J is TRBJ2-1 and V is TRBV9, with D perhaps matching TRBD2 (5 bases). V was clipped by 0 bases and J by 0 bases, with 10 bases between them. The V gene's germline CDR1 is SGDLS and CDR2 YYNGEE. CDR3 length: 16 residues. In DNA, the CDR3 is TGTGCCAGCAGCGTAGCTGCGGGCAGCTCCTACAATGAGCAGTTCTTC. Its translation is CASSVAAGSSYNEQFF.

The chain is built from TRBV2 and TRBJ2-7, with TRBD2 matching over 8 bases. The CDR3 loop spans 13 amino acids. Germline CDR1 SNHLY, CDR2 FYNNEI. V gave up 7 bases and J gave up 2 bases; unmatched junction bases: 4. The CDR3 reads CASTGGLTYEQYF. CDR3 in DNA: TGTGCCAGCACGGGAGGGCTTACCTACGAGCAGTACTTC.

The chain uses TRBV10-3 and TRBJ2-1; 8 nucleotides match TRBD1. Unmatched junction bases numbered 10, after V lost 10 bases and J lost 5 bases. Germline CDR1 is ENHRY and CDR2 is SYGVKD. This CDR3 spans 14 amino acids. CDR3 in DNA: TGTGCCAGCGGGATCCAGGACAGGGACAATGAGCAGTTCTTC. Amino acid sequence: CASGIQDRDNEQFF.

This clonotype showed up just a few times. This rearrangement joins TRBV20-1 to TRBJ1-2, with a tentative D call TRBD1 (6 bases). The CDR3 is 15 residues long. Trimming shortened V by 6 bases and J by 4 bases, and 21 bases separated the two germline ends. Germline CDR1 is DFQATT and CDR2 is SNEGSKA (reference sequence). The CDR3 sequence: CSAKGQIENLYGYTF. CDR3 bases: TGCAGTGCCAAAGGACAGATAGAGAACCTCTATGGCTACACCTTC.

The chain joins TRBV9 to TRBJ2-3; no clear D. CDR1 is SGDLS, CDR2 YYNGEE, per germline. The CDR3 is 16 residues long. V was clipped by 1 base and J by 2 bases, with 14 bases between them. CDR3 sequence: CASSVSLGPATDTQYF. The CDR3 DNA sequence: TGTGCCAGCAGCGTAAGTTTAGGACCTGCCACAGATACGCAGTATTTT.

This clonotype was seen more than once but under ten times. The V call is TRBV6-1, the J call TRBJ1-1, with a tentative D call TRBD1 (6 bases). Between the trimmed V and J ends, which lost 9 bases and 1 base, there was a span of 12 bases. CDR3 length equals 13 residues. Germline-derived CDR1 and CDR2 are MNHNS and SASEGT. CDR3 residues: CASCRGGNTEAFF. CDR3 in DNA: TGTGCCAGTTGCCGAGGGGGGAACACTGAAGCTTTCTTT.

This clonotype was counted between two and nine times. The chain combines TRBV7-9 with TRBJ1-2; 9 nucleotides line up with TRBD1. Looked up from germline, CDR1 is SEHNR and CDR2 is FQNEAQ (reference sequence). Losses at the gene ends were 1 base for V and 2 bases for J; bases not matched to a gene: 5. The CDR3 loop spans 16 amino acids. The CDR3 spells CASSLGGTGRNYGYTF. CDR3 nucleotide sequence: TGTGCCAGCAGCTTAGGGGGGACAGGGCGAAACTATGGCTACACCTTC.

This chain connects TRBV29-1 to TRBJ2-1, with D possibly TRBD1 on 5 matching bases. The V end lost 0 bases, the J end lost 1 base, and 13 bases lay between the germline ends. Germline assignment: CDR1 SQVTM and CDR2 ANQGSEA. The length of the CDR3 is 16 residues. Written as DNA, the CDR3 is TGCAGCGTTGAAGATTCGACAGAAAGATCCTACAATGAGCAGTTCTTC. Its translation is CSVEDSTERSYNEQFF.

A few counts support this clonotype. This chain uses TRBV7-8 with TRBJ1-2; tentative D call: TRBD1 (5 bases). V was trimmed by 0 bases and J by 2 bases, leaving 7 bases between them. This CDR3 has 14 residues. The V gene's germline CDR1 is SGHVS and CDR2 FQNEAQ. CDR3 nucleotide sequence: TGTGCCAGCAGCTTAGCAGGGACCAACTATGGCTACACCTTC. It is translated as CASSLAGTNYGYTF.

This clonotype came up a few times. The chain recombines TRBV1 with TRBJ2-5; TRBD1 reflects the table's D call only, with no check against the DNA. TRBV1 is classified as a pseudogene. The CDR3 loop spans 15 amino acids. The CDR3 loop is CTSSQLTDRTSAQYF. CDR3 DNA: TGCACCAGCAGCCAATTAACCGACAGGACATCGGCCCAGTACTTC.

This clonotype was observed a few times. This chain joins TRBV20-1 and TRBJ2-3; TRBD2 is a possible D gene (7 bases). V lost 6 bases and J lost 2, with 24 bases in between. The CDR3 has 17 amino acids. Per the germline V gene, CDR1 is DFQATT and CDR2 is SNEGSKA (reference sequence). The CDR3, as DNA: TGCAGTGCCCCGGGAGGTTTGAGGGGGGAACCCACAGATACGCAGTATTTT. This gives the protein CSAPGGLRGEPTDTQYF.